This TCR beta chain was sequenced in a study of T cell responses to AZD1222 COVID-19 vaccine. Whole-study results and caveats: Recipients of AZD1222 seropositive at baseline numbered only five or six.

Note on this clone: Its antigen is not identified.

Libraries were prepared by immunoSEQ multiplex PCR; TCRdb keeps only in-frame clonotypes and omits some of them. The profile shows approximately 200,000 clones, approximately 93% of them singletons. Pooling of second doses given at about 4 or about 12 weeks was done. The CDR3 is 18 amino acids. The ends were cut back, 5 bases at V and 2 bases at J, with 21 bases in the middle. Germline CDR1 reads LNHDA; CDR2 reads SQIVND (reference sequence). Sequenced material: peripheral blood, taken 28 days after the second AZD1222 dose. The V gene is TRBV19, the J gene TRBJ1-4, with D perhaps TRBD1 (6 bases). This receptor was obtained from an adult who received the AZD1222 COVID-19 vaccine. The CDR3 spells CASSSSSTGTLTNEKLFF. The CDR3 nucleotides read TGTGCCAGTAGTTCTTCCTCCACAGGGACTCTTACTAATGAAAAACTGTTTTTT.